This T cell receptor beta chain was identified during a study of technical replicates of blood from four donors. Assay: immunoSEQ multiplex PCR; the TCRdb copy retains only in-frame clones and omits some. The table records approximately 100,000 clones, just over 95% of them present only once. Germline trimming cut 3 bases from V and 6 bases from J; bases unmatched to any gene: 7. The CDR3 runs 14 residues. Germline CDR1 and CDR2: SGHRS and YFSETQ. J is TRBJ2-7 and V is TRBV5-1, with 9 bases fitting TRBD2. The sequencing input was T cells isolated from PBMCs. The receptor was isolated from a human donor in good health. In DNA form, the CDR3 reads TGCGCCAGCAGCTCTTTAGCGGGAGTGGGCGAGCAGTACTTC. Translated, it gives CASSSLAGVGEQYF.